This entry lists 4 T cell receptor beta chains sequenced from one sample in a study of T cell repertoires in cytomegalovirus infection. TCRdb re-derived calls from the reads in MiXCR, one entry per CDR3 protein. Among 700,000 to 950,000 distinct CDR3 sequences, about 31% were seen once, and the ten largest hold over 10%. Antigens for these TCRs are unknown. Sequencing was performed on cultured CD8+ T cells from PBMCs, taken from culture after CMV antigen stimulation. The receptors originated from a human donor in good health (CMV status not recorded). Some clones in this sample may be carry-over from other donors' samples.

The gene calls are TRBV14 and TRBJ2-2; D is possibly TRBD1 or TRBD2 (5 bases each). This CDR3 has 18 residues. The germline V and J ends were trimmed by 0 bases and 1 base, with 15 bases remaining between them. The germline V gene encodes CDR1 SGHDN and CDR2 FVKESK. CDR3 loop: CASSQEGNQRGNTGELFF. Here the CDR3 DNA reads TGTGCCAGCAGCCAAGAAGGGAATCAGAGGGGGAACACCGGGGAGCTGTTTTTT. The full variable domain, in which reference TRBV14 and TRBJ2-2 provide the parts outside the CDR3, is EAGVTQFPSHSVIEKGQTVTLRCDPISGHDNLYWYRRVMGKEIKFLLHFVKESKQDESGMPNNRFLAERTGGTYSTLKVQPAELEDSGVYFCASSQEGNQRGNTGELFFGEGSRLTVL.

The sample holds a few counts of this clonotype. This chain connects TRBV10-3 to TRBJ2-5; 7 nucleotides agree with TRBD1. In germline, CDR1 is ENHRY, CDR2 SYGVKD. J was trimmed by 2 bases and V by 10 bases; bases with no gene match: 13. The CDR3 length is 15 residues. This chain's CDR3 is CATLGQARGQETQYF. The CDR3 bases are TGTGCCACCCTAGGACAGGCGCGAGGGCAAGAGACCCAGTACTTC.

This chain connects TRBV6-5 to TRBJ1-2; D is unclear. Between the trimmed V and J ends, which lost 2 bases and 0 bases, there was a span of 16 bases. From germline, CDR1 is MNHEY and CDR2 SVGAGI. The CDR3 has 17 amino acids. The DNA for the CDR3 is TGTGCCAGCAGTTACGTCTTAGAGCAGAAGTCTAACTATGGCTACACCTTC. This translates into CASSYVLEQKSNYGYTF.

This clonotype appeared a few times. This chain joins TRBV6-5 and TRBJ2-1; D gene uncertain. The germline CDR1 and CDR2 sequences are MNHEY and SVGAGI. The CDR3 consists of 13 residues. V was trimmed by 9 bases and J by 9 bases, leaving 18 bases between them. The CDR3 DNA is TGTGCCAGTCATAGGACCCTAGGCGGTGAGCAGTTCTTC. Amino acids: CASHRTLGGEQFF.